This T cell receptor (beta chain) was sequenced in a study of cytomegalovirus exposure and HLA in healthy donors. As for the study in general: Of all 400 or so donors who were genotyped, 70% to 85% belonged to the Caucasian-associated ancestry cluster.

Concerning this clone itself: The antigen is unknown.

Study conclusions and caveats: The authors reported that TCR beta sequences could predict HLA-A and HLA-B alleles. These predictions were accurate for most subjects in the first cohort. There were some public TCRs occurring in many donors, but most TCR sequences were rare. No immune exposure information besides CMV serostatus was available.

PCR involved 60 Vbeta and 13 Jbeta primers. Assay: immunoSEQ multiplex PCR; the TCRdb copy retains only in-frame clones and omits some. The table includes some 110,000 clones, approximately 84% detected once. V lost 6 bases, J lost 1 base, and 8 bases stayed unmatched. Germline V lookup: CDR1 MNHNY, CDR2 SVGAGI (reference sequence). There are 16 residues in the CDR3. This sequence originates from a male donor in good health and CMV-seronegative. Input material: PBMCs. The chain uses TRBV6-6 and TRBJ1-5; 8 bases align to TRBD1. CDR3: CASSYPTGDSNQPQHF. CDR3 nucleotides: TGTGCCAGCAGCTACCCGACAGGGGACAGCAATCAGCCCCAGCATTTT.